Each of the 16 T cell receptor beta chains below was sequenced from the same sample in a study of T-cell memory formation after mild COVID-19. TCRdb analysed the 5' RACE reads with MiXCR anew, one entry per CDR3 protein. Among approximately 150,000 distinct CDR3 sequences listed, about 19% were seen once. What was sequenced was PBMCs or a T cell subset sorted from them (not recorded which). The origin of the receptors is an adult woman who had mild COVID-19 (a few samples of this study predate the infection). Cell type and time point are not known.

The gene calls are TRBV29-1 and TRBJ1-5; a weak D match, TRBD1 (5 bases). V was clipped by 6 bases and J by 7 bases, with 16 bases between them. This CDR3 has 13 amino acids. Germline values: CDR1 SQVTM, CDR2 ANQGSEA. The chain's CDR3 is CSVDRGDGQPQHF. CDR3 nucleotide sequence: TGCAGCGTAGACCGGGGGGACGGGCAGCCCCAGCATTTT.

A few counts support this clonotype. This chain connects TRBV20-1 to TRBJ1-1; D is possibly TRBD1 (5 bases). V lost 6 bases, J lost 0 bases, and 11 bases lay in between. The CDR3 is 13 amino acids. Germline V gene lookup returns CDR1 DFQATT and CDR2 SNEGSKA (reference sequence). The CDR3 nucleotides read TGCAGTGCACGTGGGGGGGTGAACACTGAAGCTTTCTTT. Its protein is CSARGGVNTEAFF.

This clonotype was seen a handful of times. The J gene is TRBJ2-5, the V gene TRBV11-2; 7 nucleotides align to TRBD1. With V trimmed by 4 bases and J by 1 base, 6 bases remained unmatched. The germline CDR1 and CDR2 sequences are SGHAT and FQNNGV. The CDR3 has 15 amino acids. This chain's CDR3 is CASSSSGTVQETQYF. The CDR3 bases are TGTGCCAGCAGCTCGTCCGGGACAGTCCAAGAGACCCAGTACTTC. Drawing the rest from reference TRBV11-2 and TRBJ2-5, the complete variable domain is EAGVAQSPRYKIIEKRQSVAFWCNPISGHATLYWYQQILGQGPKLLIQFQNNGVVDDSQLPKDRFSAERLKGVDSTLKIQPAKLEDSAVYLCASSSSGTVQETQYFGPGTRLLVL.

The chain recombines TRBV18 with TRBJ2-2, with D hard to call. The V gene lost 0 bases and the J gene lost 5 bases, with 7 bases spanning the gap. Germline values: CDR1 KGHSH, CDR2 LQKENI. The CDR3 spans 14 residues. The CDR3 protein is CASSPPSLTGELFF. CDR3 DNA sequence: TGTGCCAGCTCACCACCGTCCCTAACCGGGGAGCTGTTTTTT.

This clonotype was detected many times. The DNA for the CDR3 is TGCAGTGCTGTCAAGATTGAGCAGTTCTTC. The encoded protein is CSAVKIEQFF. The rearrangement uses TRBV20-1 and TRBJ2-1; D uncertain. CDR3 length: 10 residues. Germline V lookup: CDR1 DFQATT, CDR2 SNEGSKA (reference sequence). Trimming removed 5 bases from V and 9 bases from J, with 8 bases in between.

This rearrangement joins TRBV12-3 or TRBV12-4 to TRBJ2-3, with D hard to call. Trimming pared 6 bases from V and 1 base from J, leaving 14 bases between. The CDR3 spans 15 residues. The CDR3 bases are TGTGCCAGCAGCAGCGACTGGAGCGGCACAGATACGCAGTATTTT. This translates into CASSSDWSGTDTQYF.

This clonotype occurred a few times. V is TRBV29-1 and J is TRBJ2-1, with 8 bases matching TRBD2. In germline, CDR1 is SQVTM, CDR2 ANQGSEA. This CDR3 contains 14 residues. The V gene end was trimmed by 4 bases and the J gene end by 8 bases; junction bases not matched to a gene: 10. DNA of the CDR3: TGCAGCGTTGCTGTAGCGGGAAGAGTGGATGAGCAGTTCTTC. Protein: CSVAVAGRVDEQFF.

The chain links TRBV5-5 to TRBJ1-2; TRBD1 might be the D (6 bases). CDR3 length: 14 amino acids. CDR1 and CDR2 from the germline V gene are SGHKS and YYEKEE (reference sequence). Trimming removed 4 bases from V and 4 bases from J, with 14 bases in between. The CDR3, as DNA: TGTGCCAGCAGCGCACAGGGATTCGTCTATGGCTACACCTTC. As protein: CASSAQGFVYGYTF.

The chain links TRBV7-6 to TRBJ1-6, with D tentatively TRBD1 (5 bases). V lost 0 bases, J lost 4 bases, and 10 bases lay in between. Germline V lookup: CDR1 SGHVS, CDR2 FNYEAQ. The CDR3 covers 16 residues. CDR3 DNA: TGTGCCAGCAGCTTAGCCGCCGACAGATATAATTCACCCCTCCACTTT. As protein: CASSLAADRYNSPLHF.

Only a few counts were recorded for this clonotype. This chain joins TRBV11-3 and TRBJ2-1; maybe TRBD2 (7 bases). CDR1 and CDR2 from the germline V gene are SGHNT and YENEEA. V was cut by 5 bases and J by 7 bases, with 18 bases left in between. The CDR3 is 15 residues long. This CDR3 is CASSPRGGSRNEQFF. The DNA for the CDR3 is TGTGCCAGCAGCCCCAGGGGCGGGAGTAGGAATGAGCAGTTCTTC.

This clonotype turned up a few times. Germline is not matched at one junction end, which may reflect a read error. V usage is TRBV5-5 and J usage is TRBJ1-5; 12 bases are a match to TRBD1. The CDR3 covers 18 residues. Germline V lookup: CDR1 SGHKS, CDR2 YYEKEE (reference sequence). The CDR3 bases are TGTGCCAGCAGGTTGGTAGGGACAGGGGGCCCTAGCAATCAGCCCCAGCATTTT. It is translated as CASRLVGTGGPSNQPQHF.

The rearrangement uses TRBV9 and TRBJ2-1; 7 bases map to TRBD2. After removal of 3 bases from V and 6 bases from J, the junction contained 9 bases not matched to a gene. The CDR3 consists of 15 residues. The germline V gene encodes CDR1 SGDLS and CDR2 YYNGEE. The chain's CDR3 is CASSAGLGGSNEQFF. CDR3 nucleotides: TGTGCCAGCAGCGCTGGACTAGGAGGATCCAATGAGCAGTTCTTC.

The chain uses TRBV14 and TRBJ2-7; D not resolved. The V end lost 4 bases, the J end lost 4 bases, and 11 bases lay between the germline ends. Germline CDR1 reads SGHDN; CDR2 reads FVKESK. The CDR3 runs 13 residues. Here the CDR3 reads CASSLVMGYEQYF. Here the CDR3 DNA reads TGTGCCAGCAGCCTCGTAATGGGGTACGAGCAGTACTTC.

This chain uses TRBV5-1 with TRBJ1-5; 7 bases map to TRBD1. V shed 4 bases, J shed 5 bases, and the junction held 9 bases outside the gene matches. The CDR3 contains 15 residues. Germline V CDR1 and CDR2: SGHRS, YFSETQ. CDR3: CASSPQSGQHQPQHF. CDR3 DNA: TGCGCCAGCAGCCCTCAATCGGGACAGCATCAGCCCCAGCATTTT.

This clonotype was found a few times. The V and J genes are TRBV20-1 and TRBJ2-3; 7 bases agree with TRBD1. The trim removed 5 bases at V and 1 base at J, leaving 6 bases unmatched. CDR3 length: 14 residues. The germline CDR1 and CDR2 sequences are DFQATT and SNEGSKA (reference sequence). CDR3 DNA: TGCAGTGCTTGTAGGGGGCCCCGCACAGATACGCAGTATTTT. It encodes CSACRGPRTDTQYF.

In its sample, this clonotype was seen a few times. The genes are TRBV18 and TRBJ2-3; 7 bases line up with TRBD1. Germline CDR1 is KGHSH and CDR2 is LQKENI. The ends lost 5 bases at V and 6 bases at J; junction bases unmatched: 5. The CDR3 sequence is 13 residues long. This CDR3 reads CASSTGQADTQYF. For the CDR3, the DNA is TGTGCCAGCTCAACCGGACAGGCTGATACGCAGTATTTT.